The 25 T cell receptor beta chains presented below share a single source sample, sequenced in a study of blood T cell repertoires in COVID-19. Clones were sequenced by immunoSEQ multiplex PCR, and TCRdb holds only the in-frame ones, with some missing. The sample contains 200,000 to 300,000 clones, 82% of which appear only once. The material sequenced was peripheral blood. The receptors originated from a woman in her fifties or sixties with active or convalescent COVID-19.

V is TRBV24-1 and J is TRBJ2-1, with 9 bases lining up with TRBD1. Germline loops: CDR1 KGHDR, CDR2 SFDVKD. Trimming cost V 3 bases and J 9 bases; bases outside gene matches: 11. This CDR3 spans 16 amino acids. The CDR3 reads CATSDRGTGSIGEQFF. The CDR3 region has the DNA TGTGCCACCAGTGATCGCGGGACAGGGTCAATTGGTGAGCAGTTCTTC.

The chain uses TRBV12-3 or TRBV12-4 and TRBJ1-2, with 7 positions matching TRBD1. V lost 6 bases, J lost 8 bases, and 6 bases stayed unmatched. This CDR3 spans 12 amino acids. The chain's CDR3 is CASRMTGSGYTF. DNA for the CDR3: TGTGCCAGCAGGATGACAGGGAGCGGCTACACCTTC.

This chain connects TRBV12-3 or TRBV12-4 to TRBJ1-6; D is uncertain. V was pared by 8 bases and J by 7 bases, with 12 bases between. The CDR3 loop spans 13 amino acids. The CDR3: CASAEGSNSPLHF. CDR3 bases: TGTGCCAGCGCGGAGGGCTCCAATTCACCCCTCCACTTT.

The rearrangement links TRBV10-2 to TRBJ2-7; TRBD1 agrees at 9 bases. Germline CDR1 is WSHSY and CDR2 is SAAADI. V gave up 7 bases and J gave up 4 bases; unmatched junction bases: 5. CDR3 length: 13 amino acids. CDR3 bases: TGCGCCAGCACCGGACAGGGGTGGTACGAGCAGTACTTC. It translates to CASTGQGWYEQYF.

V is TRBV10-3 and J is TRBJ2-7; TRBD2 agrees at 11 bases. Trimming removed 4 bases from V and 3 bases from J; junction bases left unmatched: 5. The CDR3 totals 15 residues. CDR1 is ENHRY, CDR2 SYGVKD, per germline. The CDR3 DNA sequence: TGTGCCATCAGTGGGGGACTAGCGGCCGACTACGAGCAGTACTTC. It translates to CAISGGLAADYEQYF.

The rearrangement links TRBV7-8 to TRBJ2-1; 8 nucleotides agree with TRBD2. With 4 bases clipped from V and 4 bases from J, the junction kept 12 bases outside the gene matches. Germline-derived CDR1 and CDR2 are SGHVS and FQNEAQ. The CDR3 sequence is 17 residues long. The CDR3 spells CASSSLGASGLYNEQFF. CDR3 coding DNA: TGTGCCAGCAGCTCACTCGGGGCTAGCGGGTTGTACAATGAGCAGTTCTTC.

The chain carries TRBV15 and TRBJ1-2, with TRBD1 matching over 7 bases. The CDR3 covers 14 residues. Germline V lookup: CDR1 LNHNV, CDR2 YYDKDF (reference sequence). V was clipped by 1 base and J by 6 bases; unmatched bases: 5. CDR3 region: CATSRGYRGHGYTF. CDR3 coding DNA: TGTGCCACCAGCAGAGGGTACAGGGGCCATGGCTACACCTTC.

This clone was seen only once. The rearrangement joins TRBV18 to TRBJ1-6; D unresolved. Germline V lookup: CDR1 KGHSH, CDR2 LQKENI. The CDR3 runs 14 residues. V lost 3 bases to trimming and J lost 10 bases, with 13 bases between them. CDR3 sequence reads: CASSPGYSGSPLHF. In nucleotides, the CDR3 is TGTGCCAGCTCACCGGGGTATTCGGGATCACCCCTCCACTTT.

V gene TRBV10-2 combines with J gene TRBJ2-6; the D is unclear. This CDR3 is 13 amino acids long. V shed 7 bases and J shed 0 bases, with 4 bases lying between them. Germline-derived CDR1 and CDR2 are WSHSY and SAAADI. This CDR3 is CASKSSGANVLTF. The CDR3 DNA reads TGCGCCAGCAAGAGCTCTGGGGCCAACGTCCTGACTTTC.

The CDR3 reads CASSTLGGFSSGNTIYF. DNA for the CDR3: TGTGCCAGTAGTACCCTTGGAGGGTTCAGCTCTGGAAACACCATATATTTT. V usage is TRBV19 and J usage is TRBJ1-3; D is unresolved. V lost 4 bases and J 0 bases, leaving 16 bases between the germline ends. The germline CDR1 and CDR2 sequences are LNHDA and SQIVND (reference sequence). The CDR3 runs 17 residues.

Written as DNA, the CDR3 is TGTGCCAGCAGCGTAAGCTCCTCTGGAAACACCATATATTTT. Translated: CASSVSSSGNTIYF. V usage is TRBV9 and J usage is TRBJ1-3; D gene ambiguous. Germline CDR1 reads SGDLS; CDR2 reads YYNGEE. Deletions cut 1 base from V and 0 bases from J, with 5 bases between. The CDR3 consists of 14 residues.

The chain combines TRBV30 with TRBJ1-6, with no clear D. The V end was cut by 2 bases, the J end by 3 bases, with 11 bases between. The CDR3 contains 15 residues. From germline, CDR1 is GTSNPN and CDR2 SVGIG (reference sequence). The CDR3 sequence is CAWSSTGNYNSPLHF. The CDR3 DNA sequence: TGTGCCTGGAGTAGCACGGGGAACTATAATTCACCCCTCCACTTT.

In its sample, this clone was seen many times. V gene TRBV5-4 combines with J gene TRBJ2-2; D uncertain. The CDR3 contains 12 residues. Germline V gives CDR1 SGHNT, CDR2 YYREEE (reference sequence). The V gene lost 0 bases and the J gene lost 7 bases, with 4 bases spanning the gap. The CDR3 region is CASSLGGGELFF. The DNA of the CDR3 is TGTGCCAGCAGCTTGGGAGGCGGGGAGCTGTTTTTT.

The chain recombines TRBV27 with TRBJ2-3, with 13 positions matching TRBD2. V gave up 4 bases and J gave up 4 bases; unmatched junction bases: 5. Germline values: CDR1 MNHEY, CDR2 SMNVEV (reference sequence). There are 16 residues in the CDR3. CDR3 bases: TGTGCCAGCAGTTCACTAGCGGGGGGGTGGGCAGATACGCAGTATTTT. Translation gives CASSSLAGGWADTQYF.

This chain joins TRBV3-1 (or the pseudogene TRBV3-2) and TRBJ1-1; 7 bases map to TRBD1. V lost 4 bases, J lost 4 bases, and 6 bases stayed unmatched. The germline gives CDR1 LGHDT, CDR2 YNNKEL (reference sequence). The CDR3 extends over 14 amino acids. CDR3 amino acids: CASSPLGQITEAFF. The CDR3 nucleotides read TGTGCCAGCAGCCCCCTGGGACAGATCACTGAAGCTTTCTTT.

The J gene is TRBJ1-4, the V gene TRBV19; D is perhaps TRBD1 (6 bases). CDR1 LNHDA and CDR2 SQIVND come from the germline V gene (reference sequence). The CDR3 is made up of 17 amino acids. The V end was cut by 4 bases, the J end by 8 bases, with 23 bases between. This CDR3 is CASSTPVQGWFREKLFF. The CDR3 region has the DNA TGTGCCAGTAGTACCCCCGTTCAGGGGTGGTTTAGGGAAAAACTGTTTTTT.

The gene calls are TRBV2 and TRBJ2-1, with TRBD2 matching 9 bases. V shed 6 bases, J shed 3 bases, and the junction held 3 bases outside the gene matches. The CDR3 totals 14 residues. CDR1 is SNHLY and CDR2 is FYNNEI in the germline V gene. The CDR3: CASSRLAVYNEQFF. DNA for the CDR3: TGTGCCAGCAGCCGACTAGCGGTCTACAATGAGCAGTTCTTC. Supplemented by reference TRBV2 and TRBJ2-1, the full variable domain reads EPEVTQTPSHQVTQMGQEVILRCVPISNHLYFYWYRQILGQKVEFLVSFYNNEISEKSEIFDDQFSVERPDGSNFTLKIRSTKLEDSAMYFCASSRLAVYNEQFFGPGTRLTVL.

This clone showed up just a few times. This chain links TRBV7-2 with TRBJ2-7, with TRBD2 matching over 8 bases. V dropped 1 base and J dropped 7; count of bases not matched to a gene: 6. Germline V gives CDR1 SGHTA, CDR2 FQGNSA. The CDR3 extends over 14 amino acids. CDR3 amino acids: CASSLDLAGGEQYF. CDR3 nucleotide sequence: TGTGCCAGCAGCTTAGACCTAGCGGGCGGGGAGCAGTACTTC.

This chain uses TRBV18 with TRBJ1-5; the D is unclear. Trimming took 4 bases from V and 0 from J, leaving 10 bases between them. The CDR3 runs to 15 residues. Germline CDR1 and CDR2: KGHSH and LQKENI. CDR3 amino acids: CASSQDFHSNQPQHF. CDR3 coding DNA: TGTGCCAGCTCACAGGACTTCCATAGCAATCAGCCCCAGCATTTT.

CDR3: CASSFGLRNRGDYGYTF. The CDR3 DNA follows: TGTGCCAGCAGCTTCGGGCTCCGAAACAGGGGTGACTATGGCTACACCTTC. This rearrangement joins TRBV11-2 to TRBJ1-2; 7 bases are shared with TRBD1. Germline CDR1 and CDR2: SGHAT and FQNNGV. The CDR3 extends over 17 amino acids. Trimming cost V 3 bases and J 3 bases; bases outside gene matches: 13.

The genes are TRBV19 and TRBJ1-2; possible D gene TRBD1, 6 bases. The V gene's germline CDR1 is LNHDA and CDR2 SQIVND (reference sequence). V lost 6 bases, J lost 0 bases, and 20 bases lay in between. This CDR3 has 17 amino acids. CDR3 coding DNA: TGTGCCAGTAGAAGAACCGGGACAAGGAGAGCTAACTATGGCTACACCTTC. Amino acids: CASRRTGTRRANYGYTF.

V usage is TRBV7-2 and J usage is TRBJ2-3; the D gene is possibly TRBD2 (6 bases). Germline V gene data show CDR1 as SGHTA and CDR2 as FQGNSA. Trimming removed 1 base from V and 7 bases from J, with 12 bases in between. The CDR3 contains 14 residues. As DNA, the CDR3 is TGTGCCAGCAGCTTAGGGCTAGCGATCAATACGCAGTATTTT. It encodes CASSLGLAINTQYF.

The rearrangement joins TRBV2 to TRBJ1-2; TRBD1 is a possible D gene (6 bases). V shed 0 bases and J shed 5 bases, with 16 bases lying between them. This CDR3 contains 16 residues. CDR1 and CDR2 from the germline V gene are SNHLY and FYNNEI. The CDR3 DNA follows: TGTGCCAGCAGTGAAGCAGAGGCAGGGGCGTATTATGGCTACACCTTC. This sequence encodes CASSEAEAGAYYGYTF.

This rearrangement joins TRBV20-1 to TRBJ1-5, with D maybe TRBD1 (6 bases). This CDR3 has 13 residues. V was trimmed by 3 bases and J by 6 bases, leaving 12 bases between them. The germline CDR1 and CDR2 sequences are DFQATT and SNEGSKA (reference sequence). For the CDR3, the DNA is TGCAGTGCTAGTGGTAGGGGGGGTCAGCCCCAGCATTTT. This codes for CSASGRGGQPQHF.

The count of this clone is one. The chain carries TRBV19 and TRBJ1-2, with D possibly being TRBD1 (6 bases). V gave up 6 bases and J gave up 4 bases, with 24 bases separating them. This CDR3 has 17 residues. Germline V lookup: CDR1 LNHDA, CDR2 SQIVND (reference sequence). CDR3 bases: TGTGCCAGTAGCCACTATCTTTCGGACAGCGTAATCTATGGCTACACCTTC. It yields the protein CASSHYLSDSVIYGYTF.